A selection of T cell receptor beta chains follows, all from one sample in a study of cytomegalovirus exposure and HLA in healthy donors. Clones were read by immunoSEQ multiplex PCR, and TCRdb kept only the in-frame ones, dropping some. This sample carries some 220,000 clones, about 80% of them seen once, and the ten largest clones take roughly 0.58%. Sequenced sample: PBMCs. These TCRs come from a middle-aged woman in good health and CMV-seronegative. Both conserved end residues are part of each CDR3. A D gene is named only where the DNA matches it firmly. The size field is filled for only some rows; it gives once, few, many or a size class.

V gene: TRBV13; J gene: TRBJ2-1; clone size: NA; D gene: NA; CDR3 DNA: TGTGCCAGCAGCTTAGGACAGATAAATGAGCAGTTCTTC; CDR3 protein: CASSLGQINEQFF
V gene: TRBV19; J gene: TRBJ2-3; clone size: once; D gene: NA; CDR3 DNA: TGTGCCAGTAGTATTCGCGGGAGCACAGATACGCAGTATTTT; CDR3 protein: CASSIRGSTDTQYF
V gene: TRBV7-3; J gene: TRBJ2-7; clone size: NA; D gene: TRBD2; CDR3 DNA: TGTGCCAGCAGCGAAGCGGGGGGGCCCTACGAGCAGTACTTC; CDR3 protein: CASSEAGGPYEQYF
V gene: TRBV4-2; J gene: TRBJ2-7; clone size: NA; D gene: NA; CDR3 DNA: TGTGCCAGCAGCCGCGTATCGACTAGTGGAACCTACGAGCAGTACTTC; CDR3 protein: CASSRVSTSGTYEQYF
V gene: TRBV18; J gene: TRBJ2-3; clone size: once; D gene: TRBD2; CDR3 DNA: TGTGCCAGCTCACCTGTAGCGGGGAGTGGCACAGATACGCAGTATTTT; CDR3 protein: CASSPVAGSGTDTQYF
V gene: TRBV2; J gene: TRBJ1-1; clone size: NA; D gene: TRBD1; CDR3 DNA: TGTGCCAGCAGTGAACCCGGACAGGGGGCGATTGGGCCTGAAGCTTTCTTT; CDR3 protein: CASSEPGQGAIGPEAFF
V gene: TRBV6-1; J gene: TRBJ1-4; clone size: once; D gene: NA; CDR3 DNA: TGTGCCAGCAGTCCTAGATCCGGGACAAAGAAACTGTTTTTT; CDR3 protein: CASSPRSGTKKLFF
V gene: TRBV30; J gene: TRBJ2-3; clone size: once; D gene: NA; CDR3 DNA: TGTGCTCTGGAGCTCATGAAGGGGCGCACAGATACGCAGTATTTT; CDR3 protein: CALELMKGRTDTQYF
V gene: TRBV19; J gene: TRBJ1-1; clone size: NA; D gene: NA; CDR3 DNA: TGTGCCAGTAGTATTGGAATAGGGTGGGAGAGCACTGAAGCTTTCTTT; CDR3 protein: CASSIGIGWESTEAFF
V gene: TRBV5-1; J gene: TRBJ2-3; clone size: once; D gene: TRBD2; CDR3 DNA: TGCGCCAGCAGCCCAAACCGAGCGGGGGGAGACACAGATACGCAGTATTTT; CDR3 protein: CASSPNRAGGDTDTQYF
V gene: TRBV20-1; J gene: TRBJ2-7; clone size: NA; D gene: TRBD1; CDR3 DNA: TGCAGTGCTGGGGGACAGTTCGAGCAGTACTTC; CDR3 protein: CSAGGQFEQYF
V gene: TRBV6-5; J gene: TRBJ1-1; clone size: NA; D gene: NA; CDR3 DNA: TGTGCCAGCAGGGGAGGGTCTGAAGCTTTCTTT; CDR3 protein: CASRGGSEAFF
V gene: TRBV30; J gene: TRBJ2-7; clone size: NA; D gene: NA; CDR3 DNA: TGTGCCTGGAGCGCGATAGGGGGCTACGAGCAGTACTTC; CDR3 protein: CAWSAIGGYEQYF
V gene: TRBV6-5; J gene: TRBJ2-7; clone size: NA; D gene: NA; CDR3 DNA: TGTGCCAGCAGTGGGGGCAGGGGTGGCTACGAGCAGTACTTC; CDR3 protein: CASSGGRGGYEQYF
V gene: TRBV19; J gene: TRBJ2-6; clone size: NA; D gene: NA; CDR3 DNA: TGTGCCAGTAGATATCTGGGGGGTGGTGGGGCCAACGTCCTGACTTTC; CDR3 protein: CASRYLGGGGANVLTF
V gene: TRBV7-9; J gene: TRBJ2-7; clone size: NA; D gene: TRBD2; CDR3 DNA: TGTGCCAGCAGCTCCGCCGGGACTAGCATAGCCTACGAGCAGTACTTC; CDR3 protein: CASSSAGTSIAYEQYF
V gene: TRBV9; J gene: TRBJ2-6; clone size: once; D gene: NA; CDR3 DNA: TGTGCCAGCAGCGCCCAGGGGCAGGTCTCCTCTGGGGCCAACGTCCTGACTTTC; CDR3 protein: CASSAQGQVSSGANVLTF
V gene: TRBV7-9; J gene: TRBJ1-2; clone size: NA; D gene: TRBD1; CDR3 DNA: TGTGCCAGCAGCTTAGGCGGACAGGGGCATGGCTACACCTTC; CDR3 protein: CASSLGGQGHGYTF
V gene: TRBV4-1; J gene: TRBJ1-3; clone size: once; D gene: NA; CDR3 DNA: TGCGCCAGCAGCCAAACGGTGCTGGTCTCTGGAAACACCATATATTTT; CDR3 protein: CASSQTVLVSGNTIYF
V gene: TRBV6-1; J gene: TRBJ2-2; clone size: NA; D gene: NA; CDR3 DNA: TGTGCCAGCAGTGAGTGGGGGCCGAACACCGGGGAGCTGTTTTTT; CDR3 protein: CASSEWGPNTGELFF
V gene: TRBV5-1; J gene: TRBJ2-3; clone size: NA; D gene: TRBD1; CDR3 DNA: TGCGCCAGCAGCTACCCGACAGGGCGGAGGACAGATACGCAGTATTTT; CDR3 protein: CASSYPTGRRTDTQYF
V gene: TRBV7-2; J gene: TRBJ1-1; clone size: NA; D gene: NA; CDR3 DNA: TGTGCCAGCAGCTCGACAGAGAGGATCGTGAACACTGAAGCTTTCTTT; CDR3 protein: CASSSTERIVNTEAFF
V gene: TRBV6-5; J gene: TRBJ2-5; clone size: NA; D gene: NA; CDR3 DNA: TGTGCCAGCAGTGTGGCAATGTGGGAGACCCAGTACTTC; CDR3 protein: CASSVAMWETQYF
V gene: TRBV19; J gene: TRBJ1-4; clone size: few; D gene: NA; CDR3 DNA: TGTGCCAGTAGGAGGGCCATATTGGCACTAAATGAAAAACTGTTTTTT; CDR3 protein: CASRRAILALNEKLFF
V gene: TRBV30; J gene: TRBJ1-6; clone size: NA; D gene: NA; CDR3 DNA: TGTGCCTGGAGTCCCCGGGGGACTCATAATTCACCCCTCCACTTT; CDR3 protein: CAWSPRGTHNSPLHF
V gene: TRBV6-1; J gene: TRBJ1-2; clone size: NA; D gene: NA; CDR3 DNA: TGTGCCAGCAGACAGGGCGCGCGAGGCTACACCTTC; CDR3 protein: CASRQGARGYTF
V gene: TRBV18; J gene: TRBJ2-1; clone size: NA; D gene: NA; CDR3 DNA: TGTGCCAGCTCACCAGGGGGGAATGAGCAGTTCTTC; CDR3 protein: CASSPGGNEQFF
V gene: TRBV7-8; J gene: TRBJ1-2; clone size: NA; D gene: NA; CDR3 DNA: TGTGCCAGCAGCCCCCGGGAAGTAGCTCCATCCCATGGCTACACCTTC; CDR3 protein: CASSPREVAPSHGYTF
V gene: TRBV7-2; J gene: TRBJ1-4; clone size: NA; D gene: TRBD1; CDR3 DNA: TGTGCCAGCAGCTTAAAAGGGGGCTATAATGAAAAACTGTTTTTT; CDR3 protein: CASSLKGGYNEKLFF
V gene: TRBV4-1; J gene: TRBJ1-1; clone size: NA; D gene: TRBD1; CDR3 DNA: TGCGCTAGCAGCCAAGGGTGGTCAGGGGGCGGAAAGGCTTTCTTT; CDR3 protein: CASSQGWSGGGKAFF
V gene: TRBV6-6; J gene: TRBJ1-1; clone size: few; D gene: NA; CDR3 DNA: TGTGCCAGCAGTTCCACATGGGGAGGAACTGAAGCTTTCTTT; CDR3 protein: CASSSTWGGTEAFF
V gene: TRBV10-3; J gene: TRBJ1-5; clone size: NA; D gene: TRBD1; CDR3 DNA: TGTGCCATCAGTGCTTCCGGGACAGGGAATCAGCCCCAGCATTTT; CDR3 protein: CAISASGTGNQPQHF
V gene: TRBV13; J gene: TRBJ2-7; clone size: many; D gene: NA; CDR3 DNA: TGTGCCAGCAGCCAGATGACAGAACCCGCGCAGGGGCAGTACTTC; CDR3 protein: CASSQMTEPAQGQYF
V gene: TRBV4-1; J gene: TRBJ2-5; clone size: NA; D gene: NA; CDR3 DNA: TGCGCCAGCAGCCAAGATCCGGGACTCCAAGAGACCCAGTACTTC; CDR3 protein: CASSQDPGLQETQYF
V gene: TRBV28; J gene: TRBJ1-1; clone size: NA; D gene: TRBD1; CDR3 DNA: TGTGCCAGCAGACGACAGGGCATGAACACTGAAGCTTTCTTT; CDR3 protein: CASRRQGMNTEAFF
V gene: TRBV7-9; J gene: TRBJ1-6; clone size: NA; D gene: NA; CDR3 DNA: TGTGCCAGCAGCCGTGGCACAGGGAGCAATTCACCCCTCCACTTT; CDR3 protein: CASSRGTGSNSPLHF